What follows are 20 T cell receptor beta chains derived from one specimen sequenced in a study of T cells in Graves' hyperthyroidism and ophthalmopathy. Amplification of TCR beta CDR3 regions was performed using RNA transcripts as template. HTBI primers were the set used in a first-round RT-PCR of the TCR CDR3. MiXCR was run by TCRdb on the multiplex PCR reads, yielding one entry per CDR3 protein. The sample has 610,000 or so distinct CDR3 sequences, just over 45% seen once. Sequenced sample: peripheral blood or thyroid tissue (not recorded which). The receptors come from a young woman with Graves' hyperthyroidism.

The chain employs TRBV9 and TRBJ2-6; 9 bases fit TRBD1. This CDR3 contains 17 residues. CDR1 and CDR2 (germline): SGDLS, YYNGEE. The V and J ends lost 6 bases and 1 base, in that order; junction bases with no gene match: 8. This chain's CDR3 is CASILPGTGSGANVLTF. The DNA for the CDR3 is TGTGCCAGCATCCTCCCCGGGACAGGGTCTGGGGCCAACGTCCTGACTTTC.

The chain combines TRBV29-1 with TRBJ1-2; D is unresolved. Trimming took 6 bases from V and 9 from J, leaving 17 bases between them. The CDR3 contains 12 residues. The germline gives CDR1 SQVTM, CDR2 ANQGSEA. The CDR3 loop reads CSVDPSGSSYTF. CDR3 DNA: TGCAGCGTCGACCCTAGCGGGAGTAGCTACACCTTC.

The genes are TRBV13 and TRBJ1-4; a weak D match, TRBD1 (5 bases). CDR1 and CDR2 from the germline V gene are PRHDT and FYEKMQ (reference sequence). Trimming removed 11 bases at V and 10 bases at J, with 17 bases between. The CDR3 consists of 12 residues. CDR3 sequence reads: CAFQGVSGKLFF. CDR3 DNA sequence: TGTGCCTTCCAGGGCGTTTCGGGAAAACTGTTTTTT.

This clonotype was found many times. V is TRBV19 and J is TRBJ1-1; the D is unclear. The V gene's germline CDR1 is LNHDA and CDR2 SQIVND (reference sequence). V lost 6 bases and J lost 3, with 14 bases in between. The CDR3 has 14 residues. The CDR3 region is CASRVRRIDTEAFF. In DNA form, the CDR3 reads TGTGCCAGTAGAGTCAGGCGGATTGACACTGAAGCTTTCTTT.

V gene TRBV7-2 combines with J gene TRBJ2-5; 9 nucleotides match TRBD2. The ends lost 1 base at V and 2 bases at J; junction bases unmatched: 5. The CDR3 extends over 16 amino acids. Germline V gives CDR1 SGHTA, CDR2 FQGNSA. CDR3 in DNA: TGTGCCAGCAGCTTAGTGGCGGGACTAGCTCAAGAGACCCAGTACTTC. It is translated as CASSLVAGLAQETQYF.

This clonotype was observed at least ten times. The rearrangement uses TRBV25-1 and TRBJ1-6; 9 nucleotides align to TRBD1. There are 14 residues in the CDR3. Losses at the gene ends were 7 bases for V and 11 bases for J; bases not matched to a gene: 9. Germline V lookup: CDR1 MGHDK, CDR2 SYGVNS. The CDR3: CASTFGTGITPLHF. For the CDR3, the DNA is TGTGCCAGCACGTTCGGGACAGGGATAACACCCCTCCACTTT.

V and J are TRBV12-3 or TRBV12-4 and TRBJ1-4; possibly TRBD1 for D (6 bases). Trimming took off 3 bases at V and 3 bases at J, with 11 bases between the two ends. This CDR3 spans 15 amino acids. DNA for the CDR3: TGTGCCAGCAGTTTGTCACAGGGTGCTAATGAAAAACTGTTTTTT. Translating it yields CASSLSQGANEKLFF.

The chain recombines TRBV29-1 with TRBJ1-5; D unclear. The CDR3 is 13 residues long. V dropped 8 bases and J dropped 0 bases, with 11 bases sitting between them. CDR1 SQVTM and CDR2 ANQGSEA come from the germline V gene. CDR3 nucleotides: TGCAGCCCCGGCGGACCTAGCAATCAGCCCCAGCATTTT. Translating it yields CSPGGPSNQPQHF.

This clonotype was observed a few times. This sequence joins TRBV7-2 and TRBJ2-3; D is possibly TRBD2 (5 bases). Trimming shortened V by 4 bases and J by 9 bases, and 11 bases separated the two germline ends. Germline CDR1 SGHTA, CDR2 FQGNSA. CDR3 size: 12 residues. CDR3 nucleotide sequence: TGTGCCAGCAGCTCATACGGGGAGACGCAGTATTTT. Its protein is CASSSYGETQYF.

This clonotype occurred once. An end of the junction does not agree with germline; a read error may underlie this. The chain uses TRBV5-1 and TRBJ1-2; 8 bases are a match to TRBD1. The germline gives CDR1 SGHRS, CDR2 YFSETQ. This CDR3 contains 19 residues. The CDR3 sequence: CANSLVLRTGGTGNYGYTF. The CDR3 DNA reads TGCGCCAACAGCTTGGTTCTCCGAACAGGGGGTACAGGGAACTATGGCTACACCTTC.

Worth noting for this clonotype: This CDR3 is missing its conserved last phenylalanine or tryptophan, likely due to a read error. Because the CDR3's place on the DNA is in doubt, the DNA is left out and the CDR3 is given as listed by TCRdb. V is TRBV29-1 and J is TRBJ2-7; the table names TRBD2, a call not compared with the DNA. Germline CDR1 SQVTM, CDR2 ANQGSEA. The CDR3 is 9 residues long, ends included. CDR3 sequence: CSVEDGLDP.

The genes are TRBV2 and TRBJ2-5, with 9 bases that match TRBD2. Germline V lookup: CDR1 SNHLY, CDR2 FYNNEI. Unmatched junction bases numbered 10, after V lost 6 bases and J lost 5 bases. This CDR3 is built from 15 residues. CDR3 protein: CASRETSGGGETQYF. The CDR3 DNA follows: TGTGCCAGCAGGGAGACTAGCGGAGGGGGGGAGACCCAGTACTTC. Supplemented by reference TRBV2 and TRBJ2-5, the full variable domain reads EPEVTQTPSHQVTQMGQEVILRCVPISNHLYFYWYRQILGQKVEFLVSFYNNEISEKSEIFDDQFSVERPDGSNFTLKIRSTKLEDSAMYFCASRETSGGGETQYFGPGTRLLVL.

This chain uses TRBV29-1 with TRBJ1-4, with D unresolved. V was clipped by 8 bases and J by 0 bases, with 13 bases between them. The CDR3 length is 14 residues. Per the germline V gene, CDR1 is SQVTM and CDR2 is ANQGSEA. The CDR3 region has the DNA TGCAGCACCCAGACGGACGCAACTAATGAAAAACTGTTTTTT. This translates into CSTQTDATNEKLFF. Variable domain in full (rest from reference TRBV29-1 and TRBJ1-4): SAVISQKPSRDICQRGTSLTIQCQVDSQVTMMFWYRQQPGQSLTLIATANQGSEATYESGFVIDKFPISRPNLTFSTLTVSNMSPEDSSIYLCSTQTDATNEKLFFGSGTQLSVL.

This clonotype was counted at least ten times. This sequence joins TRBV5-4 and TRBJ2-5, with D possibly TRBD1 on 6 matching bases. The length of the CDR3 is 13 residues. The V gene's germline CDR1 is SGHNT and CDR2 YYREEE (reference sequence). V was pared by 4 bases and J by 1 base, with 8 bases between. In DNA, the CDR3 is TGTGCCAGCAGCCGGGACATCCAAGAGACCCAGTACTTC. Protein: CASSRDIQETQYF.

The genes are TRBV10-3 and TRBJ1-2; 7 positions agree with TRBD1. The CDR3 sequence is 15 residues long. With 4 bases clipped from V and 7 bases from J, the junction kept 12 bases outside the gene matches. Germline V gene lookup returns CDR1 ENHRY and CDR2 SYGVKD. The CDR3 spells CAISGPGQNLGGYTF. CDR3 DNA sequence: TGTGCCATCAGTGGCCCGGGACAGAACTTGGGTGGCTACACCTTC.

The gene calls are TRBV7-3 and TRBJ2-7; TRBD1 is a possible D gene (6 bases). The CDR3 has 14 amino acids. The germline gives CDR1 SGHTA, CDR2 FQGTGA. Deletions cut 1 base from V and 4 bases from J, with 11 bases between. The CDR3 DNA reads as TGTGCCAGCAGCTTAATAGGGGGATGGTACGAGCAGTACTTC. Residues: CASSLIGGWYEQYF.

The table lists this clonotype with many counts. The J gene is TRBJ1-1, the V gene TRBV20-1, with a possible D match to TRBD1 (5 bases). The CDR3 is 14 residues long. The V gene lost 0 bases and the J gene lost 11 bases, with 19 bases spanning the gap. The V gene's germline CDR1 is DFQATT and CDR2 SNEGSKA (reference sequence). CDR3 DNA sequence: TGCAGTGCTAGAGATTTAACGGGAACCCGGGGGGCTTTCTTT. Translated: CSARDLTGTRGAFF.

This clonotype occurred once. This could be a read error, since a much larger clone is one nucleotide away. A read error is likely, as this CDR3 ends without the conserved phenylalanine or tryptophan. The V gene is TRBV19, the J gene TRBJ1-2; no clear D. Trimming pared 0 bases from V and 0 bases from J, leaving 11 bases between. Germline CDR1 LNHDA, CDR2 SQIVND (reference sequence). This CDR3 contains 16 residues. The CDR3 region is CASSIEQRRANYGYTL. CDR3 coding DNA: TGTGCCAGTAGTATAGAACAGCGAAGAGCTAACTATGGCTACACCCTC.

The chain joins TRBV29-1 to TRBJ2-5, with a weak D call TRBD2 (7 bases). This CDR3 comprises 12 residues. Germline CDR1 reads SQVTM; CDR2 reads ANQGSEA. The V end was cut by 8 bases, the J end by 4 bases, with 14 bases between. CDR3 in DNA: TGCAGCTCGCGGGGAGGGGGAGAGACCCAGTACTTC. Protein: CSSRGGGETQYF.

This clonotype was counted ten times or more. V is TRBV2 and J is TRBJ1-6; 7 nucleotides match TRBD1. Trimming cost V 6 bases and J 13 bases; bases outside gene matches: 9. Germline loops: CDR1 SNHLY, CDR2 FYNNEI. The CDR3 is 13 amino acids. The DNA for the CDR3 is TGTGCCAGCAGAGACAGGGTCACTAGGCCCCTCCACTTT. Translation: CASRDRVTRPLHF.